Listed below are T cell receptor beta chains from one sample, sequenced in a study of shared clonotypes between healthy human individuals. Libraries were prepared by immunoSEQ multiplex PCR; TCRdb keeps only in-frame clonotypes and omits some of them. In the table there are hundreds of thousands of clones, 90% to 95% of which are singletons. Material for sequencing was naive CD8+ T cells sorted from blood. These receptor sequences come from a woman aged 30 to 39 in good health. Both conserved end residues are part of each CDR3. D genes are given only for firm matches. A clone size is listed for some rows: how often the clone was seen (once, few, many), or a class if it is expanded.

>-|TRBV28|TRBJ2-7|14|TRBD1
TGTGCCAGCAGTTTCGGGACAGGAGACTACGAGCAGTACTTC
CASSFGTGDYEQYF
>-|TRBV7-6|TRBJ2-5|16|-
TGTGCCAGCAGCTTAGCGCAGCGGCCTCGACAAGAGACCCAGTACTTC
CASSLAQRPRQETQYF
>-|TRBV19|TRBJ2-7|14|-
TGTGCCAGTAGCCCCTACGAGGCGAGCGGAGAGCAGTACTTC
CASSPYEASGEQYF
>-|TRBV19|TRBJ2-2|14|-
TGTGCCAGTAGTCCCGGACAGTACACCGGGGAGCTGTTTTTT
CASSPGQYTGELFF
>-|TRBV27|TRBJ1-5|15|TRBD1
TGTGCCAGCAGTTCATCATGGGACAGCCATCAGCCCCAGCATTTT
CASSSSWDSHQPQHF
>-|TRBV4-1|TRBJ2-3|14|-
TGCGCCAGCAGCCAAGTCCCCAACACAGATACGCAGTATTTT
CASSQVPNTDTQYF
>-|TRBV4-1|TRBJ2-6|15|-
TGCGCCAGCAGCCATCGCCGCTCTGGGGCCAACGTCCTGACTTTC
CASSHRRSGANVLTF
>once|TRBV5-6|TRBJ2-1|13|-
TGTGCCAGCAGCTTGGCTCTGCAGGATGAGCAGTTCTTC
CASSLALQDEQFF
>-|TRBV27|TRBJ1-3|14|-
TGTGCCAGCAGGCCACTAAGCTCTGGAAACACCATATATTTT
CASRPLSSGNTIYF
>-|TRBV14|TRBJ1-2|14|-
TGTGCCAGCAGCACCTATCTTGGGGCAGATGGCTACACCTTC
CASSTYLGADGYTF
>-|TRBV19|TRBJ2-1|15|TRBD2
TGTGCCAGTGCCCTACTAGCGGGATTTGAGAATGAGCAGTTCTTC
CASALLAGFENEQFF